Each of the 25 T cell receptor beta chains below was sequenced from the same sample in a study of T-cell reconstitution after alpha-beta-depleted transplantation in children. Unique molecular identifiers were incorporated when the TCRbeta library was constructed. TCRdb itself ran the PCR reads through MiXCR, one entry per CDR3 protein. In the table there are 600,000 to 800,000 distinct CDR3 sequences, around 13% of which are singletons. This sample comprised PBMCs, obtained before TCRalphabeta/CD19-depleted stem cell transplant. Every receptor here comes from a girl between 2 and 10 years old with congenital amegakaryocytic thrombocytopenia, due to receive a stem cell transplant.

This clonotype was observed many times. V is TRBV20-1 and J is TRBJ1-2; D remains ambiguous. CDR3 length equals 12 residues. Germline loops: CDR1 DFQATT, CDR2 SNEGSKA (reference sequence). The chain's CDR3 is CSGLSAGNGYTF. The DNA of the CDR3 is TGCAGCGGGCTTTCTGCCGGGAATGGCTACACCTTC.

The V and J genes are TRBV7-2 and TRBJ2-1; 9 bases are shared with TRBD2. Germline V lookup: CDR1 SGHTA, CDR2 FQGNSA. Unmatched junction bases numbered 3, after V lost 1 base and J lost 2 bases. This CDR3 is 16 amino acids long. The CDR3 nucleotides are TGTGCCAGCAGCTTAGGGGGGACTAGCCCCTACAATGAGCAGTTCTTC. Protein product: CASSLGGTSPYNEQFF. Full variable domain (rest looked up from reference TRBV7-2 and TRBJ2-1): GAGVSQSPSNKVTEKGKDVELRCDPISGHTALYWYRQSLGQGLEFLIYFQGNSAPDKSGLPSDRFSAERTGGSVSTLTIQRTQQEDSAVYLCASSLGGTSPYNEQFFGPGTRLTVL.

This clonotype has a count of ten or more. The chain is built from TRBV12-3 or TRBV12-4 and TRBJ1-2, with D uncertain. The length of the CDR3 is 16 residues. Trimming cost V 1 base and J 0 bases, with 12 bases left between them. The CDR3 DNA sequence: TGTGCCAGCAGTTTAGGGACCTACACACCTAACTATGGCTACACCTTC. It codes for CASSLGTYTPNYGYTF.

The genes are TRBV5-6 and TRBJ2-1; TRBD2 matches at 7 bases. The CDR3 length is 15 residues. V dropped 4 bases and J dropped 4; count of bases not matched to a gene: 8. CDR1 and CDR2 (germline): SGHDT, YYEEEE. Here the CDR3 reads CASSPSGGIYNEQFF. CDR3 bases: TGTGCCAGCAGCCCTAGCGGAGGGATATACAATGAGCAGTTCTTC.

With regard to this clonotype: A much larger clone differs from this one at a single base, so this may be a read error. J is TRBJ2-1 and V is TRBV12-3 or TRBV12-4, with no clear D. This CDR3 has 10 residues. The CDR3 DNA follows: TGTGCCATCAGTTTGCTTGAGCAGTTCTTC. It encodes CAISLLEQFF.

For this clonotype: Given a much more abundant clone one base away, this may be a read error. The rearrangement uses TRBV12-3 or TRBV12-4 and TRBJ2-1; D uncertain. The CDR3 has 14 residues. DNA of the CDR3: TGTGCCAGCACCAGGACGGGTGCCTACAATGTGCAGTTCTTC. Protein: CASTRTGAYNVQFF.

This clonotype was seen ten or more times. This sequence joins TRBV2 and TRBJ2-3, with D uncertain. The CDR3 extends over 13 amino acids. Germline CDR1 reads SNHLY; CDR2 reads FYNNEI. The germline V and J ends were trimmed by 4 bases and 5 bases, with 10 bases remaining between them. CDR3 nucleotide sequence: TGTGCCAGCAGTGTTGTCGCCGAAGATACGCAGTATTTT. Residues: CASSVVAEDTQYF. Variable domain in full (rest from reference TRBV2 and TRBJ2-3): EPEVTQTPSHQVTQMGQEVILRCVPISNHLYFYWYRQILGQKVEFLVSFYNNEISEKSEIFDDQFSVERPDGSNFTLKIRSTKLEDSAMYFCASSVVAEDTQYFGPGTRLTVL.

This clonotype was recorded at least ten times. The chain employs TRBV29-1 and TRBJ1-5; 7 bases agree with TRBD1. CDR3 length: 14 residues. J gave up 4 bases and V 7 bases, and 10 bases lay outside the gene matches. Germline-derived CDR1 and CDR2 are SQVTM and ANQGSEA. The CDR3: CSATEGGSNQPQHF. CDR3 coding DNA: TGCAGCGCTACAGAAGGGGGCTCAAATCAGCCCCAGCATTTT.

The table lists this clonotype with a count of one. The rearrangement uses TRBV4-1 and TRBJ2-2, with D possibly being TRBD2 (6 bases). CDR1 and CDR2 (germline): MGHRA, YSYEKL. The CDR3 spans 15 residues. The germline V and J ends were trimmed by 3 bases and 6 bases, with 14 bases remaining between them. CDR3 residues: CASSQTQLAPGELFF. The CDR3 nucleotides are TGCGCCAGCAGCCAGACCCAACTAGCTCCCGGGGAGCTGTTTTTT.

This clonotype has a count of ten or more. The chain couples TRBV5-1 to TRBJ2-7, with TRBD1 matching 8 bases. This CDR3 contains 15 residues. Looked up from germline, CDR1 is SGHRS and CDR2 is YFSETQ. V lost 1 base and J lost 3; bases outside the gene matches: 6. CDR3 sequence reads: CASSLRTGLYYEQYF. The CDR3 region has the DNA TGCGCCAGCAGCTTGCGGACAGGGTTATACTACGAGCAGTACTTC.

This clonotype was detected a few times. The chain has TRBV5-5 and TRBJ2-6; D ambiguous. The CDR3 has 17 residues. CDR1 and CDR2 from the germline V gene are SGHKS and YYEKEE (reference sequence). V was clipped by 0 bases and J by 1 base, with 11 bases between them. CDR3: CASSLGHLASGANVLTF. In DNA, the CDR3 is TGTGCCAGCAGCTTGGGACACCTTGCGTCTGGGGCCAACGTCCTGACTTTC.

This clonotype showed up many times. The V and J genes are TRBV12-3 or TRBV12-4 and TRBJ1-2, with D uncertain. Trimming left V 3 bases short and J 8 bases short, with 10 bases between. CDR3 length: 12 residues. For the CDR3, the DNA is TGTGCCAGCAGTTTCAGGCAACGGGGCTACACCTTC. Amino acid sequence: CASSFRQRGYTF.

V usage is TRBV19 and J usage is TRBJ2-7; D is ambiguous. Trimming cost V 3 bases and J 0 bases, with 12 bases left between them. The CDR3 sequence is 15 residues long. Germline CDR1 is LNHDA and CDR2 is SQIVND (reference sequence). Here the CDR3 reads CASSMVAWPSYEQYF. The CDR3 nucleotides are TGTGCCAGTAGTATGGTGGCGTGGCCCTCCTACGAGCAGTACTTC.

This clonotype appeared many times. The chain is built from TRBV7-9 and TRBJ2-6; D is uncertain. In germline, CDR1 is SEHNR, CDR2 FQNEAQ (reference sequence). The CDR3 has 13 amino acids. Trimming stripped 2 bases from V and 8 bases from J, with 7 bases between. The chain's CDR3 is CASSLYRTNVLTF. The DNA of the CDR3 is TGTGCCAGCAGCTTATATAGGACCAACGTCCTGACTTTC. Full variable domain (rest looked up from reference TRBV7-9 and TRBJ2-6): DTGVSQNPRHKITKRGQNVTFRCDPISEHNRLYWYRQTLGQGPEFLTYFQNEAQLEKSRLLSDRFSAERPKGSFSTLEIQRTEQGDSAMYLCASSLYRTNVLTFGAGSRLTVL.

The chain combines TRBV20-1 with TRBJ2-7; D perhaps matches TRBD1 (5 bases). V lost 3 bases and J lost 1, with 10 bases in between. The CDR3 sequence is 13 residues long. The germline CDR1 and CDR2 sequences are DFQATT and SNEGSKA (reference sequence). The DNA for the CDR3 is TGCAGTGCTAGGGCACAGGCATCCTACGAGCAGTACTTC. Its protein is CSARAQASYEQYF.

The chain combines TRBV3-1 with TRBJ2-5; D unresolved. This CDR3 is 15 amino acids long. V gave up 0 bases and J gave up 2 bases, with 10 bases separating them. From germline, CDR1 is LGHDT and CDR2 YNNKEL (reference sequence). CDR3 residues: CASSQESILQETQYF. In DNA, the CDR3 is TGTGCCAGCAGCCAAGAATCGATCTTACAAGAGACCCAGTACTTC.

The chain joins TRBV28 to TRBJ2-7; 10 positions match TRBD1. This CDR3 spans 16 amino acids. Germline V CDR1 and CDR2: MDHEN, SYDVKM. J gave up 4 bases and V 5 bases, and 11 bases lay outside the gene matches. The CDR3 DNA follows: TGTGCCAGCAGTCCCCATTCGGGACAGGGGACGTACGAGCAGTACTTC. It is translated as CASSPHSGQGTYEQYF.

The V and J genes are TRBV5-1 and TRBJ2-7, with D possibly called TRBD1 or TRBD2 (5 bases each). Trimming removed 4 bases from V and 0 bases from J, with 14 bases in between. The CDR3 is made up of 15 amino acids. The V gene's germline CDR1 is SGHRS and CDR2 YFSETQ. The CDR3 region is CASSLGTQNSYEQYF. CDR3 nucleotide sequence: TGCGCCAGCAGCCTCGGGACCCAGAACTCCTACGAGCAGTACTTC.

This clonotype was seen at least ten times. Germline and junction disagree at one end, which may indicate a read error. The rearrangement links TRBV5-1 to TRBJ2-7; D may be TRBD1 (6 bases). The CDR3 runs 13 residues. CDR1 SGHRS and CDR2 YFSETQ come from the germline V gene. In nucleotides, the CDR3 is TGTGCCAGCAGCCCAGGACAGTCCTACGAGCAGTACTTC. It translates to CASSPGQSYEQYF.

This clonotype showed up many times. The chain carries TRBV20-1 and TRBJ2-1; 9 positions match TRBD2. The CDR3 runs to 14 residues. V dropped 2 bases and J dropped 5; count of bases not matched to a gene: 4. Per the germline V gene, CDR1 is DFQATT and CDR2 is SNEGSKA (reference sequence). The CDR3 is CSARNSGGNNEQFF. Written as DNA, the CDR3 is TGCAGTGCTAGAAATAGCGGGGGTAACAATGAGCAGTTCTTC.

This clonotype was detected ten times or more. The chain has TRBV20-1 and TRBJ2-5, with 9 positions matching TRBD2. V gave up 2 bases and J gave up 6 bases; unmatched junction bases: 10. The CDR3 has 15 residues. Germline V gene sequence: CDR1 DFQATT, CDR2 SNEGSKA (reference sequence). Written as DNA, the CDR3 is TGCAGTGCTAGACTACCGCGGGAGGGGTCCCAGACCCAGTACTTC. This gives the protein CSARLPREGSQTQYF.

The sample holds a few counts of this clonotype. The rearrangement links TRBV6-1 to TRBJ2-3; D is unresolved. CDR3 length: 13 amino acids. Trimming shortened V by 6 bases and J by 2 bases, and 9 bases separated the two germline ends. The germline gives CDR1 MNHNS, CDR2 SASEGT. The CDR3 region has the DNA TGTGCCAGCAGGCCGGGTCTCACAGATACGCAGTATTTT. Residues: CASRPGLTDTQYF.

This clonotype appeared many times. The chain uses TRBV5-1 and TRBJ2-2, with 7 nucleotides matching TRBD1. V trimming: 0 bases; J trimming: 6 bases; junction bases outside the gene matches: 14. Germline V CDR1 and CDR2: SGHRS, YFSETQ. This CDR3 has 18 residues. The CDR3 loop reads CASSLEPTDRIIAGELFF. In nucleotides, the CDR3 is TGCGCCAGCAGCTTGGAACCGACGGACAGGATTATTGCCGGGGAGCTGTTTTTT. The full variable domain, completed using reference TRBV5-1 and TRBJ2-2, is KAGVTQTPRYLIKTRGQQVTLSCSPISGHRSVSWYQQTPGQGLQFLFEYFSETQRNKGNFPGRFSGRQFSNSRSEMNVSTLELGDSALYLCASSLEPTDRIIAGELFFGEGSRLTVL.

Comments on this clonotype: This may be a read error, as it is one base from a much larger clone. The CDR3 protein is CSARVGGGNQPQHF. In DNA form, the CDR3 reads TGCAGTGCTAGAGTCGGGGGTGGCAATCAGCCCCAGCATTTT. The chain carries TRBV20-1 and TRBJ1-5, with D possibly TRBD1 on 5 matching bases. CDR1 is DFQATT, CDR2 SNEGSKA, per germline (reference sequence). The CDR3 has 14 residues. V was shortened by 1 base and J by 2 bases, with 9 bases between the two germline ends.

The rearrangement uses TRBV4-3 and TRBJ1-5; D is uncertain. Germline V CDR1 and CDR2: LGHNA, YSLEER. The length of the CDR3 is 16 residues. V was shortened by 0 bases and J by 2 bases, with 11 bases between the two germline ends. CDR3: CASSQEEVGGNQPQHF. CDR3 DNA: TGCGCCAGCAGCCAAGAAGAGGTTGGTGGCAATCAGCCCCAGCATTTT.